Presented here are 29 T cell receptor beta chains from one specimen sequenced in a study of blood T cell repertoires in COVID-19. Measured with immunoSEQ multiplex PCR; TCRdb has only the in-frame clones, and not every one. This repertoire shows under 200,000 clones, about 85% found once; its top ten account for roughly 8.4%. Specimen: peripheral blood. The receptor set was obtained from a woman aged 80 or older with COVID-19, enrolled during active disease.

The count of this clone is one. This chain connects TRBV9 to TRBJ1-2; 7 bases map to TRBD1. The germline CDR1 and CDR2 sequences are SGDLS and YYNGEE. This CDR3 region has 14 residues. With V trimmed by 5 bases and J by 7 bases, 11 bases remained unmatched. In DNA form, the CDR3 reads TGTGCCAGCAGGGGGGACAGCCTTCAACTTGGCTACACCTTC. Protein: CASRGDSLQLGYTF.

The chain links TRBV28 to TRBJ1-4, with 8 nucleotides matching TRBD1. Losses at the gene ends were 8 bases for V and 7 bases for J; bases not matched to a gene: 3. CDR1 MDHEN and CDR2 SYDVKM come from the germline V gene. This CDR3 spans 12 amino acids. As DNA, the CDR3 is TGTGCCAGCGACAGGGGCGGTGAAAAACTGTTTTTT. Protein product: CASDRGGEKLFF. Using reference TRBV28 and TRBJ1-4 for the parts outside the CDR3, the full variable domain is DVKVTQSSRYLVKRTGEKVFLECVQDMDHENMFWYRQDPGLGLRLIYFSYDVKMKEKGDIPEGYSVSREKKERFSLILESASTNQTSMYLCASDRGGEKLFFGSGTQLSVL.

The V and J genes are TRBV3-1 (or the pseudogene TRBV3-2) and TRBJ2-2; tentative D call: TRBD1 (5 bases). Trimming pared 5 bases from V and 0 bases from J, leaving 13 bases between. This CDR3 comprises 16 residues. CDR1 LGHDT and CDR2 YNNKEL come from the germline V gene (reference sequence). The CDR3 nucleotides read TGTGCCAGCAGCACCCAGGGTCGGGCGAACACCGGGGAGCTGTTTTTT. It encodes CASSTQGRANTGELFF.

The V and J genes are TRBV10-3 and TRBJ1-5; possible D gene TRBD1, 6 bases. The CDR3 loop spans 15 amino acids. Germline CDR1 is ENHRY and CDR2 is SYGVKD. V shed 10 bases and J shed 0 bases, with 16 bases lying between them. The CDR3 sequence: CASSRDTNSNQPQHF. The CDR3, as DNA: TGTGCCAGCTCCCGGGACACCAATAGCAATCAGCCCCAGCATTTT.

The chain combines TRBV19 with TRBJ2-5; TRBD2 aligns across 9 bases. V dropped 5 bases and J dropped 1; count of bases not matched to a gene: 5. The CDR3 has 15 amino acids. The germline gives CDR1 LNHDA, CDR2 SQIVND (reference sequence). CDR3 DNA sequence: TGTGCCAGTAGTCCGCTAGCGGGGATCCAAGAGACCCAGTACTTC. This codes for CASSPLAGIQETQYF.

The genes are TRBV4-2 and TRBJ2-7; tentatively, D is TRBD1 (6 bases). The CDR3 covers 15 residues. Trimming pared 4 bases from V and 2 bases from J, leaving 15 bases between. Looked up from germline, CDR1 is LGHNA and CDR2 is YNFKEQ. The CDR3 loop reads CASSLGHSVPYEQYF. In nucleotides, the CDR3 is TGTGCCAGCAGCCTGGGACACTCCGTCCCCTACGAGCAGTACTTC.

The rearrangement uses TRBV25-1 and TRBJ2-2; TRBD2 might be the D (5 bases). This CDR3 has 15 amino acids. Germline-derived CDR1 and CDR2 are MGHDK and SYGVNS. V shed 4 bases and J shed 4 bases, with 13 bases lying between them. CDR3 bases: TGTGCCAGCAGTGCCCCAGGAGGTTCCACCGGGGAGCTGTTTTTT. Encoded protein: CASSAPGGSTGELFF.

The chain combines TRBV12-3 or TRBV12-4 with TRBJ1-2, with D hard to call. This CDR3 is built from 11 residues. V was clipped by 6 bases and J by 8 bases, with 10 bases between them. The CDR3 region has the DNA TGTGCCAGCAGCCGCATACAGGGCTACACCTTC. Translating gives CASSRIQGYTF.

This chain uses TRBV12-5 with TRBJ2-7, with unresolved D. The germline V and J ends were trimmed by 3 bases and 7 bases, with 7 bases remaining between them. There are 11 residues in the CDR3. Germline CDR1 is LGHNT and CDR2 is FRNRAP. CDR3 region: CASGLIREQYF. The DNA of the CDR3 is TGTGCTAGTGGTTTAATTAGAGAGCAGTACTTC. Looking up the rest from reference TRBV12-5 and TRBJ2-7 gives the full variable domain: DARVTQTPRHKVTEMGQEVTMRCQPILGHNTVFWYRQTMMQGLELLAYFRNRAPLDDSGMPKDRFSAEMPDATLATLKIQPSEPRDSAVYFCASGLIREQYFGPGTRLTVT.

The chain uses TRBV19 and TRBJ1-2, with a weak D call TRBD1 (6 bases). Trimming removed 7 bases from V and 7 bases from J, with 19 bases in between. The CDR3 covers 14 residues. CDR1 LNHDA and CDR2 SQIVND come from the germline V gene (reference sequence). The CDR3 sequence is CASTNIQGSFGYTF. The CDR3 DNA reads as TGTGCCAGTACCAACATACAGGGATCGTTTGGCTACACCTTC. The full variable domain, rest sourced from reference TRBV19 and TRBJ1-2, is DGGITQSPKYLFRKEGQNVTLSCEQNLNHDAMYWYRQDPGQGLRLIYYSQIVNDFQKGDIAEGYSVSREKKESFPLTVTSAQKNPTAFYLCASTNIQGSFGYTFGSGTRLTVV.

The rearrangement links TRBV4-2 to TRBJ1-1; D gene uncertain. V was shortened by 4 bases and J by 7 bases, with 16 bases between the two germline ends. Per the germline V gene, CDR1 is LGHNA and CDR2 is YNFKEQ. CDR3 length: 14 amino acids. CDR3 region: CASSPPTARGEAFF. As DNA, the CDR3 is TGTGCCAGCAGCCCACCCACTGCGAGAGGTGAAGCTTTCTTT.

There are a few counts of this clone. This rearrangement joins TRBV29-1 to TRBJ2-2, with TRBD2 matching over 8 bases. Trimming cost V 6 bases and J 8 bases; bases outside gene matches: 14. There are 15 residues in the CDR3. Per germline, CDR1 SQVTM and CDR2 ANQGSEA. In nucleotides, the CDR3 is TGCAGCGTGACCGTAGGGACTAGTCTCGGGGGGGAGCTGTTTTTT. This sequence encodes CSVTVGTSLGGELFF.

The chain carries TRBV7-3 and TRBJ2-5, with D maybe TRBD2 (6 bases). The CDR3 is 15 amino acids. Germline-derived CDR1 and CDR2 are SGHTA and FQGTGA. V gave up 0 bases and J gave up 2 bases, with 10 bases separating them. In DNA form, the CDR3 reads TGTGCCAGCAGCTTAACTAGCGGAGCTCAAGAGACCCAGTACTTC. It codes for CASSLTSGAQETQYF.

CDR3 DNA: TGTGCCAGCAGCTTCCCGGGGGGGTACGGTACAGATACGCAGTATTTT. Encoded protein: CASSFPGGYGTDTQYF. V gene TRBV7-6 combines with J gene TRBJ2-3, with 8 bases aligning to TRBD2. CDR3 length equals 16 residues. CDR1 is SGHVS and CDR2 is FNYEAQ in the germline V gene. The ends lost 3 bases at V and 3 bases at J; junction bases unmatched: 8.

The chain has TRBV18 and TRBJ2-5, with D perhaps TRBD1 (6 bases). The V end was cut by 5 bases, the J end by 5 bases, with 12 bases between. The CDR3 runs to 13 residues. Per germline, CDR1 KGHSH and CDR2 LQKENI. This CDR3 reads CASSGGGAETQYF. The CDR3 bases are TGTGCCAGCTCAGGGGGCGGAGCGGAGACCCAGTACTTC.

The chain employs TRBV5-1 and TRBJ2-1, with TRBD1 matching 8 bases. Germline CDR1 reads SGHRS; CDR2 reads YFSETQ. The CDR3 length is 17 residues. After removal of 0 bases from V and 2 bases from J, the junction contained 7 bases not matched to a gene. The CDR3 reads CASSLGPGTGAYNEQFF. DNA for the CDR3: TGCGCCAGCAGCTTGGGCCCCGGGACAGGAGCCTACAATGAGCAGTTCTTC.

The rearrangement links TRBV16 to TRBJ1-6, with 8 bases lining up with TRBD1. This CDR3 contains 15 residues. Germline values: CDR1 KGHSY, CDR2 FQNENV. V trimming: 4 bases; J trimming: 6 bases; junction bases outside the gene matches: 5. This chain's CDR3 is CASSPNRGGNSPLHF. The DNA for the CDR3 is TGTGCCAGCAGCCCCAACAGGGGGGGTAATTCACCCCTCCACTTT.

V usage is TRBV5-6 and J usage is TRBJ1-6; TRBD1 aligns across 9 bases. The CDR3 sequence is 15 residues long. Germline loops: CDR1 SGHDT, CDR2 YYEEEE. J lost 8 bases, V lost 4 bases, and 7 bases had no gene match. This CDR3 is CASSGNRGRDSPLHF. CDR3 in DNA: TGTGCCAGCAGCGGAAACAGGGGGCGAGATTCACCCCTCCACTTT.

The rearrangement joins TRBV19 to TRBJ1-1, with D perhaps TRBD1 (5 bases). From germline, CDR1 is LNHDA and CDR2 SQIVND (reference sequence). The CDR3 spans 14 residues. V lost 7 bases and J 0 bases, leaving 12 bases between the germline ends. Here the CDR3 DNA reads TGTGCCAGTACCAGAGACAGCATGAACACTGAAGCTTTCTTT. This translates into CASTRDSMNTEAFF.

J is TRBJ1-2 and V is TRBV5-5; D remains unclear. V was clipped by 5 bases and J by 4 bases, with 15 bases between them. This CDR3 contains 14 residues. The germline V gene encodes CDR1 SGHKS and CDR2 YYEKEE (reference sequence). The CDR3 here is CASRSRGLGYGYTF. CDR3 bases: TGTGCCAGCAGGTCTCGAGGGCTAGGCTATGGCTACACCTTC.

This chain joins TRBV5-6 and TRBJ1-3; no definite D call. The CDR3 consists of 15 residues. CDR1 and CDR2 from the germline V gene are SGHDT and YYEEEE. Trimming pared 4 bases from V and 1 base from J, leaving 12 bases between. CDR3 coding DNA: TGTGCCAGCAGCCCCGGGGTGGTATCTGGAAACACCATATATTTT. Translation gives CASSPGVVSGNTIYF.

CDR3 coding DNA: TGTGCCAGCAGTCCGGGACAGGATGGCTACACCTTC. This encodes CASSPGQDGYTF. The genes are TRBV28 and TRBJ1-2; 8 nucleotides line up with TRBD1. In germline, CDR1 is MDHEN, CDR2 SYDVKM. This CDR3 region has 12 residues. Germline trimming cut 5 bases from V and 6 bases from J; bases unmatched to any gene: 2.

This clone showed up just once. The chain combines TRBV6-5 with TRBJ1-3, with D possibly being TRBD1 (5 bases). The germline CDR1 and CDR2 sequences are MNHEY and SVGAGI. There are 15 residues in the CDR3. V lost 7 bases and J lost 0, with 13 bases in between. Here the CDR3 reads CASTGGGFSGNTIYF. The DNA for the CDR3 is TGTGCCAGCACTGGGGGGGGGTTCTCTGGAAACACCATATATTTT.

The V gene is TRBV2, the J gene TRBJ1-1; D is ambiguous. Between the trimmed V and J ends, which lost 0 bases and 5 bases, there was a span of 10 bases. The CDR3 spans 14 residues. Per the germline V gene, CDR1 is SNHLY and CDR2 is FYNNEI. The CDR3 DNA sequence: TGTGCCAGCAGTGAAGCGCGGGCGCGGACTGAAGCTTTCTTT. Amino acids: CASSEARARTEAFF. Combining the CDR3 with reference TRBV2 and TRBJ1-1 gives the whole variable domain EPEVTQTPSHQVTQMGQEVILRCVPISNHLYFYWYRQILGQKVEFLVSFYNNEISEKSEIFDDQFSVERPDGSNFTLKIRSTKLEDSAMYFCASSEARARTEAFFGQGTRLTVV.

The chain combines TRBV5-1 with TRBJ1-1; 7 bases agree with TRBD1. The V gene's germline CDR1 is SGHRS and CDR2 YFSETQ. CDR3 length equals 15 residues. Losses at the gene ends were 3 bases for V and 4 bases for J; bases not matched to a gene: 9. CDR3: CASSSWDSDPTEAFF. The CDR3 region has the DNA TGCGCCAGCAGCTCGTGGGACAGCGACCCCACTGAAGCTTTCTTT.

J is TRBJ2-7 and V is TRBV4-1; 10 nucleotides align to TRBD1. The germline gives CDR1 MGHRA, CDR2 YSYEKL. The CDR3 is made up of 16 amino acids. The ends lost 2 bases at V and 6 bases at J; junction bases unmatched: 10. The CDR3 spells CASSQPGQGRRREQYF. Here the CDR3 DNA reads TGCGCCAGCAGCCAACCGGGACAGGGGCGTCGCCGCGAGCAGTACTTC.

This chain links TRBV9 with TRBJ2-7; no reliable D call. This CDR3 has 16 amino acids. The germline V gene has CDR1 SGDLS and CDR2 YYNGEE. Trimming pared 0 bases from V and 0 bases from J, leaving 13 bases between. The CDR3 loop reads CASSVEVDSISYEQYF. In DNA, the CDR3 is TGTGCCAGCAGCGTAGAGGTGGATAGCATCTCCTACGAGCAGTACTTC.

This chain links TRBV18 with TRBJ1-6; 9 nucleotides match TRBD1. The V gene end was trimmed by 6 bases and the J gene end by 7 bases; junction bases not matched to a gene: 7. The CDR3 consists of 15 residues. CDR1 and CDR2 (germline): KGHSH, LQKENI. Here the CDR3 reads CASSLPGQGNSPLHF. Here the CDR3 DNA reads TGTGCCAGCTCGCTTCCGGGACAGGGAAATTCACCCCTCCACTTT.

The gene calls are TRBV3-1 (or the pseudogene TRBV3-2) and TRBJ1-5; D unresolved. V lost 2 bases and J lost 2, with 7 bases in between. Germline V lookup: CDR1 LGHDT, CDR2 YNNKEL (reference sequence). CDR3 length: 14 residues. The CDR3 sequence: CASSQSGGNQPQHF. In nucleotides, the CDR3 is TGTGCCAGCAGCCAATCGGGTGGCAATCAGCCCCAGCATTTT.